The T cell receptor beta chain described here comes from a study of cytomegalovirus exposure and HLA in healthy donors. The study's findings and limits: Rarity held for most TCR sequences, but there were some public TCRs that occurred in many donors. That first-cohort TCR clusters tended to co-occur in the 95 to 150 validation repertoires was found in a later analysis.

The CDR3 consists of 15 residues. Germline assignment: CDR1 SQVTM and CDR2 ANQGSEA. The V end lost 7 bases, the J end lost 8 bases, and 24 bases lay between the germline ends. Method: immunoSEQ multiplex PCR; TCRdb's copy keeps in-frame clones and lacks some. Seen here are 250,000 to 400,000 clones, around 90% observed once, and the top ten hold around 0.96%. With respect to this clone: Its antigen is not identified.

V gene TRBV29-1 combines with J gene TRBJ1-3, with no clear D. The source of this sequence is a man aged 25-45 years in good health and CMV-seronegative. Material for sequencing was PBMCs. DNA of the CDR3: TGCAGCGCCCGACAACAGACGGCCAGCGGAGACACCATATATTTT. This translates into CSARQQTASGDTIYF.